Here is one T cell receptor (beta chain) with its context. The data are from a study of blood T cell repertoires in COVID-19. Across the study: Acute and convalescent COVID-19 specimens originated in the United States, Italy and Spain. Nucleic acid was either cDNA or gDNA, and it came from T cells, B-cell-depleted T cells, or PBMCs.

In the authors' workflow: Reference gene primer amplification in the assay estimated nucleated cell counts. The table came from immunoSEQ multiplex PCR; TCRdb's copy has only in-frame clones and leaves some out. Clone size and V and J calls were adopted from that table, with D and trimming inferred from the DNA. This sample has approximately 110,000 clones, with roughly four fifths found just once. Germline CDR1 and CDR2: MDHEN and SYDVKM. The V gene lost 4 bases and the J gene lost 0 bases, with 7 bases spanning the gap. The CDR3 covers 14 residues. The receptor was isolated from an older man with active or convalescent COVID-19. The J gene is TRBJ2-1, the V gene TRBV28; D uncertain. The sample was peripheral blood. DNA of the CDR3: TGTGCCAGCAGTTCATACAGCTCCTACAATGAGCAGTTCTTC. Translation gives CASSSYSSYNEQFF.